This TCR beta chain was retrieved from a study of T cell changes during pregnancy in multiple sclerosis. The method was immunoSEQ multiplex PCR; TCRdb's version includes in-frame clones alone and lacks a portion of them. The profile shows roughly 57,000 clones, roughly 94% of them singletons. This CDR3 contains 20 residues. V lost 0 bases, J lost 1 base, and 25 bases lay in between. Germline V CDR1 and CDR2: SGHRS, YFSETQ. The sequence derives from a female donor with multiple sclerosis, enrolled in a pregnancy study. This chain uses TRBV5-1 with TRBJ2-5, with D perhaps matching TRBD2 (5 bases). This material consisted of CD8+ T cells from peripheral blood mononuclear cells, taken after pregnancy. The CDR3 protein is CASSLALSMTDLSPQETQYF. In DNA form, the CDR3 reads TGCGCCAGCAGCTTGGCCCTATCGATGACGGACTTAAGCCCCCAAGAGACCCAGTACTTC.